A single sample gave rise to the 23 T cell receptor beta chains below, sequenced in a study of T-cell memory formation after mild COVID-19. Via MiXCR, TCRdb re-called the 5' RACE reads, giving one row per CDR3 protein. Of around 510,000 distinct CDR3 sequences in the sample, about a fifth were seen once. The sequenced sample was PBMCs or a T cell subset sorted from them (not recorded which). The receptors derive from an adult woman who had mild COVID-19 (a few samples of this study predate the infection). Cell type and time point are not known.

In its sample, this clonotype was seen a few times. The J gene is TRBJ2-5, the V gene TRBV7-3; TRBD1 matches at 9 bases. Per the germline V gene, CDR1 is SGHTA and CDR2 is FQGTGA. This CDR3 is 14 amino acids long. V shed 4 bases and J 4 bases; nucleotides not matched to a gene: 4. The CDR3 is CASSSQGAGETQYF. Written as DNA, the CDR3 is TGTGCCAGCAGCTCACAGGGGGCCGGAGAGACCCAGTACTTC. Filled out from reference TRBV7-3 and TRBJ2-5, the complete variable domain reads GAGVSQTPSNKVTEKGKYVELRCDPISGHTALYWYRQSLGQGPEFLIYFQGTGAADDSGLPNDRFFAVRPEGSVSTLKIQRTERGDSAVYLCASSSQGAGETQYFGPGTRLLVL.

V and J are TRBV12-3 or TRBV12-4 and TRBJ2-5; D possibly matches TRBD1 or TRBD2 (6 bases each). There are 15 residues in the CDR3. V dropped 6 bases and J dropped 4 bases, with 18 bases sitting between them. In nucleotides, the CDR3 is TGTGCCAGCAGCCTCCCTTCGGGGGCAGGAGAGACCCAGTACTTC. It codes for CASSLPSGAGETQYF.

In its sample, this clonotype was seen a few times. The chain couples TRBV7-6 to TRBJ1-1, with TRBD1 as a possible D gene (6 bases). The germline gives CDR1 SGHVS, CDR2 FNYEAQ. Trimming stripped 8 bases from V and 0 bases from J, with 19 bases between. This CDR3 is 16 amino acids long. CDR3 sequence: CASLGGPGAMNTEAFF. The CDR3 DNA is TGTGCCAGCCTGGGAGGGCCGGGGGCAATGAACACTGAAGCTTTCTTT.

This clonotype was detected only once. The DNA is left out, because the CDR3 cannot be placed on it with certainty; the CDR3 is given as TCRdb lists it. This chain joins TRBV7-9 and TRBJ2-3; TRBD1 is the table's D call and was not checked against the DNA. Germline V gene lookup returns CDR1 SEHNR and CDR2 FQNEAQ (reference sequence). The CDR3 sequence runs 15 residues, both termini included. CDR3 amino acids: CASSPWGEGTDTKYF.

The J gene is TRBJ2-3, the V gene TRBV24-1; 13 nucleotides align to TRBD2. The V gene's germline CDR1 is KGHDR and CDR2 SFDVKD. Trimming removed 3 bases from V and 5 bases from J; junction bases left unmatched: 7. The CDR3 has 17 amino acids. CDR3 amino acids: CATSDGGLAGRGDTQYF. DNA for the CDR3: TGTGCCACCAGTGATGGGGGACTAGCGGGACGGGGAGATACGCAGTATTTT.

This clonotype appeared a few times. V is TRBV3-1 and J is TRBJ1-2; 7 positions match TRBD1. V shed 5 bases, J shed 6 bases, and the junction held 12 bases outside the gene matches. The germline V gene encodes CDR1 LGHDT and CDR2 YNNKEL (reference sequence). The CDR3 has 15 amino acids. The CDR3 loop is CASSFDDRDSDGYTF. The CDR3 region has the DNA TGTGCCAGCAGCTTCGACGACAGGGATAGTGATGGCTACACCTTC. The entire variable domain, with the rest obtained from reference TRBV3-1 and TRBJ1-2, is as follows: DTAVSQTPKYLVTQMGNDKSIKCEQNLGHDTMYWYKQDSKKFLKIMFSYNNKELIINETVPNRFSPKSPDKAHLNLHINSLELGDSAVYFCASSFDDRDSDGYTFGSGTRLTVV.

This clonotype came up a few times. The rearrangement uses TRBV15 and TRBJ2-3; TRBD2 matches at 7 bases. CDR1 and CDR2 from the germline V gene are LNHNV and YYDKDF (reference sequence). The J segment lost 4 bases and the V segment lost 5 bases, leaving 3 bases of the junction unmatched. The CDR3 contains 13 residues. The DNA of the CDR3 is TGTGCCACCAGCGTGGGGGGGTCAGATACGCAGTATTTT. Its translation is CATSVGGSDTQYF.

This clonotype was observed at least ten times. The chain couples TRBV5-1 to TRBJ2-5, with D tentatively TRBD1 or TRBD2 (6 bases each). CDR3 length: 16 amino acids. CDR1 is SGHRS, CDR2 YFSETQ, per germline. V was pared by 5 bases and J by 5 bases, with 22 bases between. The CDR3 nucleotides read TGCGCCAGCAGTCGGGGGTCAGGGGCGTTTCGGGAGACCCAGTACTTC. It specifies CASSRGSGAFRETQYF.

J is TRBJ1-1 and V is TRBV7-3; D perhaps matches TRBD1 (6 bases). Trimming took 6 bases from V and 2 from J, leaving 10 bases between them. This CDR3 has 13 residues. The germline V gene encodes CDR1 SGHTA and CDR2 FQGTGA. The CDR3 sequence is CASSKQGNTEAFF. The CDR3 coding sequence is TGTGCCAGCAGTAAACAGGGAAACACTGAAGCTTTCTTT.

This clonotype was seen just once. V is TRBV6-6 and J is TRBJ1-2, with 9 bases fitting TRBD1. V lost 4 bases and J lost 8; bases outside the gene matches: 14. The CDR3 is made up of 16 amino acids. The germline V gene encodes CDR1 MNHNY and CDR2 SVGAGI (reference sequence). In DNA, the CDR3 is TGTGCCAGCAGTTTATCAGAAGGGACAGGGCGTAGAGGCTACACCTTC. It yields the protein CASSLSEGTGRRGYTF.

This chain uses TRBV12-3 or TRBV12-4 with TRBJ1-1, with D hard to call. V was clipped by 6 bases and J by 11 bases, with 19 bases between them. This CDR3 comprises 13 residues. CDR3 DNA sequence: TGTGCCAGCAGGGCGGCCCCGGCAGGATATGCTTTCTTT. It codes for CASRAAPAGYAFF.

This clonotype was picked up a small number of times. CDR3 DNA: TGTGCCATAGACAGGGGCACAGATACGCAGTATTTT. This sequence encodes CAIDRGTDTQYF. J is TRBJ2-3 and V is TRBV2, with 7 bases that match TRBD1. The CDR3 extends over 12 amino acids. Trimming removed 10 bases from V and 1 base from J; junction bases left unmatched: 2. Looked up from germline, CDR1 is SNHLY and CDR2 is FYNNEI.

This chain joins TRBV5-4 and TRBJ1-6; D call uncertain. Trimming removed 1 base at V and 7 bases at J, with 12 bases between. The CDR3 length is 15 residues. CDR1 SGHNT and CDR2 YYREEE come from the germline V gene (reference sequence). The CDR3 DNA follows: TGTGCCAGCAGCTTGTTCGGGAAGAAGAATTCACCCCTCCACTTT. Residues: CASSLFGKKNSPLHF.

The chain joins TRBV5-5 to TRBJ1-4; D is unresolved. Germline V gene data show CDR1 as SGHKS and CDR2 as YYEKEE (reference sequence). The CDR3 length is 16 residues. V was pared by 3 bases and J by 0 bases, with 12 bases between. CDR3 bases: TGTGCCAGCAGCTCTTTAGGACGGTCAACTAATGAAAAACTGTTTTTT. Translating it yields CASSSLGRSTNEKLFF.

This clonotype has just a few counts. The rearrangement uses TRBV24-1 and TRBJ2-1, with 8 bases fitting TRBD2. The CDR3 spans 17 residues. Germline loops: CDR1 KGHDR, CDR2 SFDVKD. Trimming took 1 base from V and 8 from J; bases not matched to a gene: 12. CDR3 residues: CATSDLSAAGVAHEQFF. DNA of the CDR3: TGTGCCACCAGTGATTTATCGGCAGCGGGAGTCGCCCATGAGCAGTTCTTC.

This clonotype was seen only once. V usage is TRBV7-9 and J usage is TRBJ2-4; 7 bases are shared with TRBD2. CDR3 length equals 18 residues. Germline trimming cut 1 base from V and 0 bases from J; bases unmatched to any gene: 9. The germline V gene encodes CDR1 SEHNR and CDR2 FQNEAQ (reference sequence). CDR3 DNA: TGTGCCAGCAGCTTAGTCTGGGCTAGCGGACTAGCCAAAAACATTCAGTACTTC. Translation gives CASSLVWASGLAKNIQYF. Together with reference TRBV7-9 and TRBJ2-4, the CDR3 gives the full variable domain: DTGVSQNPRHKITKRGQNVTFRCDPISEHNRLYWYRQTLGQGPEFLTYFQNEAQLEKSRLLSDRFSAERPKGSFSTLEIQRTEQGDSAMYLCASSLVWASGLAKNIQYFGAGTRLSVL.

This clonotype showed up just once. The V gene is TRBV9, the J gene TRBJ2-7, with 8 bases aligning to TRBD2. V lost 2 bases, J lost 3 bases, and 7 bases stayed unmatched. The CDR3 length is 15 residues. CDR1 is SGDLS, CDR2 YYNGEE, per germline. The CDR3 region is CASSVLGTSLYEQYF. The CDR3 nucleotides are TGTGCCAGCAGCGTTCTAGGGACTAGTCTCTACGAGCAGTACTTC. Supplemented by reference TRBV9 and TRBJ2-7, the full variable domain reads DSGVTQTPKHLITATGQRVTLRCSPRSGDLSVYWYQQSLDQGLQFLIQYYNGEERAKGNILERFSAQQFPDLHSELNLSSLELGDSALYFCASSVLGTSLYEQYFGPGTRLTVT.

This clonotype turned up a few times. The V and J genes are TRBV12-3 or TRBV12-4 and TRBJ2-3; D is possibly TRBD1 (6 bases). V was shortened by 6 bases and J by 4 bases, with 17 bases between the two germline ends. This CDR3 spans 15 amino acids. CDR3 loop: CASRPRGFAADTQYF. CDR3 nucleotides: TGTGCCAGCAGACCCAGGGGCTTCGCCGCAGATACGCAGTATTTT.

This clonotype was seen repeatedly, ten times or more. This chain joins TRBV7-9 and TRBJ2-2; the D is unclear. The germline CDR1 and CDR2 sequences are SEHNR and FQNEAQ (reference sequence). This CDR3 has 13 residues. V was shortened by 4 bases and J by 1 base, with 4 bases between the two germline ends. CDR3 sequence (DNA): TGTGCCAGCAGCTCTAAGAACACCGGGGAGCTGTTTTTT. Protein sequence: CASSSKNTGELFF.

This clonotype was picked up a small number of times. The CDR3 DNA is TGTGCCAGCAGCCGAGGGACTAGCCAATACAATGAGCAGTTCTTC. Protein product: CASSRGTSQYNEQFF. The rearrangement links TRBV7-9 to TRBJ2-1; TRBD2 agrees at 9 bases. This CDR3 is built from 15 residues. The V gene's germline CDR1 is SEHNR and CDR2 FQNEAQ (reference sequence). V was clipped by 5 bases and J by 4 bases; unmatched bases: 6.

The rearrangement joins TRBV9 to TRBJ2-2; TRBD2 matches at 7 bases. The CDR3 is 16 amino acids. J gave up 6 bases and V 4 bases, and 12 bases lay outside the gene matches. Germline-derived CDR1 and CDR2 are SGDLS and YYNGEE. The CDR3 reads CASSPSRREYPGELFF. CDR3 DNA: TGTGCCAGCAGCCCGAGTCGGCGGGAGTATCCCGGGGAGCTGTTTTTT.

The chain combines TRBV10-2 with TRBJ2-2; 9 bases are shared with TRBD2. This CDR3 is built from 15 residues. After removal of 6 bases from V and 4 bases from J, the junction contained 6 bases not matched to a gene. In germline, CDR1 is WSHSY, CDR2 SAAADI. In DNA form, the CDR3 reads TGCGCCAGCAGCCCTAGCGGGACCACCACCGGGGAGCTGTTTTTT. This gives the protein CASSPSGTTTGELFF.

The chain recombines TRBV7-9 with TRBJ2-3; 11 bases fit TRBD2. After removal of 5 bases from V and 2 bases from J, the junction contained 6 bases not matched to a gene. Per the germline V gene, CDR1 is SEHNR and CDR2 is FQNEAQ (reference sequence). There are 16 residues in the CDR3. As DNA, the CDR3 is TGTGCCAGCAGCGGCCCACTAGCGGGGGCCACAGATACGCAGTATTTT. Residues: CASSGPLAGATDTQYF. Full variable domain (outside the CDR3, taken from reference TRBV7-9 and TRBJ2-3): DTGVSQNPRHKITKRGQNVTFRCDPISEHNRLYWYRQTLGQGPEFLTYFQNEAQLEKSRLLSDRFSAERPKGSFSTLEIQRTEQGDSAMYLCASSGPLAGATDTQYFGPGTRLTVL.